This T cell receptor (beta chain) was captured by sequencing in a study of T cells in Graves' hyperthyroidism and ophthalmopathy. Study results and limitations: Also found in blood were most expanded thyroid clonotypes above 0.001. Ophthalmopathy, as predicted by the model, came a median around 6 months after the prediction.

Amplified TCR beta CDR3 regions came from RNA transcripts. The primer set for the first-round RT-PCR of the TCR CDR3 was HTBI. A single record per CDR3 protein comes from TCRdb applying MiXCR to the multiplex PCR reads. The sample carries around 400,000 distinct CDR3 sequences, approximately 14% recorded once. Uncontrolled infection, other autoimmune disease, pregnancy or lactation barred patients from enrollment. The sample, blood from the first hyperthyroidism diagnosis, precedes any ophthalmopathy symptoms. This clonotype was recorded many times. Its cognate antigen is unknown. This CDR3 has 15 residues. The germline CDR1 and CDR2 sequences are SGHTA and FQGNSA. Trimming stripped 0 bases from V and 2 bases from J, with 11 bases between.

The sample was blood. The sequence was collected from a woman aged 18-30 years with Graves' hyperthyroidism that later progressed to Graves' ophthalmopathy. The rearrangement uses TRBV7-2 and TRBJ2-7, with D tentatively TRBD1 or TRBD2 (5 bases each). The CDR3 loop reads CASSLADLGAYEQYF. The CDR3 DNA follows: TGTGCCAGCAGCTTAGCGGACTTAGGGGCCTACGAGCAGTACTTC.